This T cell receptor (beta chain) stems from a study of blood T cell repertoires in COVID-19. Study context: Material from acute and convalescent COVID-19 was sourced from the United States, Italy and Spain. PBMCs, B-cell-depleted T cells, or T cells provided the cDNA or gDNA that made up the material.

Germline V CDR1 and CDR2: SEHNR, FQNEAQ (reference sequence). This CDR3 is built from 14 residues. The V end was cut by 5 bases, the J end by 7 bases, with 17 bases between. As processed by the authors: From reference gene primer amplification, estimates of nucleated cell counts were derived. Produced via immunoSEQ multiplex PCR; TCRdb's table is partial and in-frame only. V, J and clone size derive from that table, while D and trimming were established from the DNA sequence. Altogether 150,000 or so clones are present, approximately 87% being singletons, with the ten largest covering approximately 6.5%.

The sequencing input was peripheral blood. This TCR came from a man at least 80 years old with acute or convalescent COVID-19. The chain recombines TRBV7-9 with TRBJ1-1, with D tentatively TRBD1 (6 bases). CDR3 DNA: TGTGCCAGCAGCACCAGACGGACAGTCAGTGAAGCTTTCTTT. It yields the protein CASSTRRTVSEAFF.